The clone carrying this T cell receptor beta chain was seen only once. Its target is unknown. The TCR beta CDR3 regions underwent amplification using RNA transcripts as the source. When the TCR CDR3 underwent first-round RT-PCR, the HTBI primer set was used. TCRdb ran MiXCR on the multiplex PCR reads and lists one entry per CDR3 protein. The sample yields 660,000 or so distinct CDR3 sequences, approximately 42% seen once. The CDR3 is 16 amino acids. V shed 5 bases and J shed 5 bases, with 22 bases lying between them. The germline gives CDR1 SGHTA, CDR2 FQGNSA. This entry belongs to a study of T cells in Graves' hyperthyroidism and ophthalmopathy. Findings and limits, study-wide: Most thyroid-expanded clonotypes above 0.001 were also found in blood. Model output signaled ophthalmopathy a median roughly 6.1 months ahead of onset.

The rearrangement links TRBV7-2 to TRBJ2-7; possibly TRBD1 or TRBD2 for D (5 bases each). The specimen sequenced was peripheral blood or thyroid tissue (not recorded which). This TCR was sampled from an adult man with Graves' disease, either hyperthyroidism or ophthalmopathy (not recorded which). The CDR3 DNA reads as TGTGCCAGCAGCCCCCTAGGGGCGGGTTATGCAAACGAGCAGTACTTC. Residues: CASSPLGAGYANEQYF.